Listed here is a single T cell receptor beta chain. The data were taken from a study of T cell clones after liver transplantation. Overall study context: In this trial, immunosuppression withdrawal was attempted within 2 years of liver transplant. A pre-transplant mixed lymphocyte reaction with TCRbeta sequencing defined graft-donor-reactive clones followed in post-transplant blood.

This CDR3 comprises 16 residues. Looked up from germline, CDR1 is LNHNV and CDR2 is YYDKDF (reference sequence). V lost 1 base and J lost 5; bases outside the gene matches: 7. The protocol was immunoSEQ multiplex PCR, while the TCRdb copy is restricted to in-frame clones and leaves out a portion. The sample carries about 75,000 clones, 80% to 90% recorded once. This sequence was found in a human patient who received a liver transplant. Some of the T cells might come from the graft donor. The sequencing here drew on CD4+ T cells from blood, taken 48 months after liver transplant. The chain employs TRBV15 and TRBJ2-1; 8 nucleotides match TRBD2. The CDR3 protein is CATSRVLTAGDNEQFF. For the CDR3, the DNA is TGTGCCACCAGCAGAGTCTTAACAGCGGGAGACAATGAGCAGTTCTTC.